This T cell receptor beta chain derives from a study of blood T cell repertoires in COVID-19. Whole-study context: Acute and convalescent COVID-19 samples came from the United States, Italy and Spain. T cells, B-cell-depleted T cells, or PBMCs supplied cDNA or gDNA.

Germline assignment: CDR1 SQVTM and CDR2 ANQGSEA. Trimming took 7 bases from V and 8 from J, leaving 17 bases between them. The CDR3 covers 12 residues. In the original processing: Reference gene primer amplification in the assay estimated nucleated cell counts. TCRdb keeps only in-frame clones here, not all; method: immunoSEQ multiplex PCR. That table gives V, J and clone size, and the DNA gave D and trimming. The profile shows roughly 150,000 clones, about four fifths of them singletons. The sequencing sample was made of peripheral blood. This clonotype originated in a woman of 80 years or more with acute or convalescent COVID-19. This chain connects TRBV29-1 to TRBJ1-2; the D gene is possibly TRBD1 (5 bases). Here the CDR3 DNA reads TGCAGCGCCGGGGGAGAATCGAGCGGCTACACCTTC. Protein product: CSAGGESSGYTF.